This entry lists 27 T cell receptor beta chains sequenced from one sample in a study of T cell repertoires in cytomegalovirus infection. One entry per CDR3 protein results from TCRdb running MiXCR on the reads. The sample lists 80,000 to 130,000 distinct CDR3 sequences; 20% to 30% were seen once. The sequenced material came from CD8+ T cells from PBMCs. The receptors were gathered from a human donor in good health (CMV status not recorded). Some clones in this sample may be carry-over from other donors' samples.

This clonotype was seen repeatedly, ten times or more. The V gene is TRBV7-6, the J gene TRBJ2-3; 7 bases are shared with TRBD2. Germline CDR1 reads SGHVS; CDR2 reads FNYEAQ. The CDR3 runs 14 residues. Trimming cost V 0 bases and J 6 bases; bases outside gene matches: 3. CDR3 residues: CASSLAGGVDTQYF. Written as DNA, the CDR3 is TGTGCCAGCAGCTTAGCGGGAGGGGTGGATACGCAGTATTTT.

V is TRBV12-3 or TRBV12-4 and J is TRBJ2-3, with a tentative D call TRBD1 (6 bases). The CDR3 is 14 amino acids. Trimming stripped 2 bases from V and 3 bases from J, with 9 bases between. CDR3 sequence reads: CASSLWTVTDTQYF. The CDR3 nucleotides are TGTGCCAGCAGTTTATGGACAGTAACAGATACGCAGTATTTT.

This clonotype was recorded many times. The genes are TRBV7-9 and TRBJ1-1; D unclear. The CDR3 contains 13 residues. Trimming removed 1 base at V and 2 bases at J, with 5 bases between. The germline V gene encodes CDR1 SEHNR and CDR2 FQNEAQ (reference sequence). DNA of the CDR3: TGTGCCAGCAGCTTAGGCAGTAACACTGAAGCTTTCTTT. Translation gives CASSLGSNTEAFF.

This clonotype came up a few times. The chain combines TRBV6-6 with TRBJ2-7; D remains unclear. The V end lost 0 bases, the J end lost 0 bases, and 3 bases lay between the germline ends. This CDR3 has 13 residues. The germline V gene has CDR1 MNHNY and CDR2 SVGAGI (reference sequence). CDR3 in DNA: TGTGCCAGCAGTTACTCCGACTCCTACGAGCAGTACTTC. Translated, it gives CASSYSDSYEQYF.

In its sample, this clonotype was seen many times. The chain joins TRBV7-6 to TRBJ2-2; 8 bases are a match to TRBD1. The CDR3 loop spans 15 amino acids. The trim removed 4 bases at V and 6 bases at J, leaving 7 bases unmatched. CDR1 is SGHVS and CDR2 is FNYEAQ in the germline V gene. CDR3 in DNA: TGTGCCAGCAGCTCAGGACAGGGTTTCTCCGGGGAGCTGTTTTTT. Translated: CASSSGQGFSGELFF.

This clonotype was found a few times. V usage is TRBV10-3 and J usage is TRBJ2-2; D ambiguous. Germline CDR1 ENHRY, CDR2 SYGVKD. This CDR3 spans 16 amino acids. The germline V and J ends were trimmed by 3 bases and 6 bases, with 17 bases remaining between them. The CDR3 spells CAISDPEVQVPGELFF. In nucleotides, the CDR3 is TGTGCCATCAGTGATCCAGAAGTCCAGGTACCCGGGGAGCTGTTTTTT.

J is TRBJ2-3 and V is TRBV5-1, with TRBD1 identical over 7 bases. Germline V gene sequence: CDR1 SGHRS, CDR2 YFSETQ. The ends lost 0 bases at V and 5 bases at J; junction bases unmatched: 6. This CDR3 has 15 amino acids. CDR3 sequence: CASSLGQGVIDTQYF. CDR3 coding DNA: TGCGCCAGCAGCTTGGGACAGGGAGTAATAGATACGCAGTATTTT.

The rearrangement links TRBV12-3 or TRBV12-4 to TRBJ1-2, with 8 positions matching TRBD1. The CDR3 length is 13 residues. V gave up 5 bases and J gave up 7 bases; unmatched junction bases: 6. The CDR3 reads CASSDTGGLGYTF. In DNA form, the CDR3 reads TGTGCCAGCAGTGACACAGGGGGTCTTGGCTACACCTTC.

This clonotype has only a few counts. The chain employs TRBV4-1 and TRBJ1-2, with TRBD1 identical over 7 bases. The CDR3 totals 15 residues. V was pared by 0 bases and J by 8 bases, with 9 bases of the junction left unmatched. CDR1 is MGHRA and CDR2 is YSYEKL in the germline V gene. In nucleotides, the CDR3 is TGCGCCAGCAGCCAAGAGGTGAGACAGGGCGGCGGCTACACCTTC. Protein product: CASSQEVRQGGGYTF.

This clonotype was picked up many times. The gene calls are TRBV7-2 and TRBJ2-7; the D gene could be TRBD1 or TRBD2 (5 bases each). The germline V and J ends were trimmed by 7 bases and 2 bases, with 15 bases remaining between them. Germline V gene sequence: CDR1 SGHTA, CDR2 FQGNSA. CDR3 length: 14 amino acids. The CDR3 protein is CASTPPGRAYEQYF. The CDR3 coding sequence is TGTGCCAGCACCCCGCCGGGACGAGCCTACGAGCAGTACTTC.

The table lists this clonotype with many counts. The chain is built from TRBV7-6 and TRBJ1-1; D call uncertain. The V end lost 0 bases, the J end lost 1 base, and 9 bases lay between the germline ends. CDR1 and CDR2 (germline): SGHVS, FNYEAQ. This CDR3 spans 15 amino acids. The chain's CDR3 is CASSLAEGWNTEAFF. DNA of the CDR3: TGTGCCAGCAGCTTAGCGGAGGGCTGGAACACTGAAGCTTTCTTT. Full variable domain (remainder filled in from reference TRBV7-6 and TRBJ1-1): GAGVSQSPRYKVTKRGQDVALRCDPISGHVSLYWYRQALGQGPEFLTYFNYEAQQDKSGLPNDRFSAERPEGSISTLTIQRTEQRDSAMYRCASSLAEGWNTEAFFGQGTRLTVV.

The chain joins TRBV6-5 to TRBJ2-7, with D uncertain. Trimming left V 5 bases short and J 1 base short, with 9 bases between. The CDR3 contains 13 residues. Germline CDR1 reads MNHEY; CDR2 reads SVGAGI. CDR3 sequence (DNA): TGTGCCAGCAGTCACGGGCCGTCCTACGAGCAGTACTTC. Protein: CASSHGPSYEQYF.

For the CDR3, the DNA is TGTGCCAGCAGCTTAGGTGGGCCATTCTATGGCTACACCTTC. This translates into CASSLGGPFYGYTF. This rearrangement joins TRBV13 to TRBJ1-2; D remains ambiguous. V gave up 0 bases and J gave up 4 bases, with 9 bases separating them. This CDR3 region has 14 residues. The germline V gene encodes CDR1 PRHDT and CDR2 FYEKMQ (reference sequence).

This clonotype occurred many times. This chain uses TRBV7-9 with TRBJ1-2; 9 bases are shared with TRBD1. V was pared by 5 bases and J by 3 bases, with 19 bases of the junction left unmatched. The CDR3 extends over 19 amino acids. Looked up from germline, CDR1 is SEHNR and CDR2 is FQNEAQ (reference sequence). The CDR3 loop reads CASSPRDRVVEAGDYGYTF. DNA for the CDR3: TGTGCCAGCAGCCCGAGGGACAGGGTCGTTGAGGCCGGCGACTATGGCTACACCTTC.

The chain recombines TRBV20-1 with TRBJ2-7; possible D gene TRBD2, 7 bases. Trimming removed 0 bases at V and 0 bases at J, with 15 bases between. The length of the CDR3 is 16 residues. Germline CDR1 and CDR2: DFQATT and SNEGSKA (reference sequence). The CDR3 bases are TGCAGTGCTAGAGATCGGGGGGAACAGGGCTCCTACGAGCAGTACTTC. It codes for CSARDRGEQGSYEQYF.

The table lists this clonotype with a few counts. CDR3 loop: CASNVRGGETQYF. The CDR3 DNA reads as TGTGCCAGCAACGTCAGAGGTGGAGAGACCCAGTACTTC. The chain combines TRBV13 with TRBJ2-5; D call uncertain. Germline values: CDR1 PRHDT, CDR2 FYEKMQ (reference sequence). V was shortened by 7 bases and J by 4 bases, with 13 bases between the two germline ends. This CDR3 has 13 amino acids.

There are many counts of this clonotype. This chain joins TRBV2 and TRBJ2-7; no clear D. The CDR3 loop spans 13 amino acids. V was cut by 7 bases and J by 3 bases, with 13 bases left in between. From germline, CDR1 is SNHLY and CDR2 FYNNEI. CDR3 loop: CASTPAQDYEQYF. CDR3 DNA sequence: TGTGCCAGCACCCCGGCTCAGGACTACGAGCAGTACTTC.

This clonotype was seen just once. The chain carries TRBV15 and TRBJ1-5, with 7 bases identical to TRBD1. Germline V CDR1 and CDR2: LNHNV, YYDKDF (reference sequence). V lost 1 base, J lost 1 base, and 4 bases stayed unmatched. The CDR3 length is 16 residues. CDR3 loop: CATSRGRDSSNQPQHF. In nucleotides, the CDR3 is TGTGCCACCAGCAGAGGACGGGACAGCAGCAATCAGCCCCAGCATTTT.

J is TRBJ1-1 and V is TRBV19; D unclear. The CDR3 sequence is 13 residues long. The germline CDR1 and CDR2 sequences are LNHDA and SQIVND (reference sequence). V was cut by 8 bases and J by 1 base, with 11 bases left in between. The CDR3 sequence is CASGSQTNTEAFF. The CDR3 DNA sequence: TGTGCCAGTGGGAGTCAGACGAACACTGAAGCTTTCTTT.

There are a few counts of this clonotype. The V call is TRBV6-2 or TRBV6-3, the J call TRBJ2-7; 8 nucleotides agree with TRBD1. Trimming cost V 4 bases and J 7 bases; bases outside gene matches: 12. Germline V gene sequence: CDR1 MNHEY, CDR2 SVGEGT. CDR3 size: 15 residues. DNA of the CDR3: TGTGCCAGCAGTTCTGCCGGGACAGGACTTTGGGAGCAGTACTTC. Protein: CASSSAGTGLWEQYF.

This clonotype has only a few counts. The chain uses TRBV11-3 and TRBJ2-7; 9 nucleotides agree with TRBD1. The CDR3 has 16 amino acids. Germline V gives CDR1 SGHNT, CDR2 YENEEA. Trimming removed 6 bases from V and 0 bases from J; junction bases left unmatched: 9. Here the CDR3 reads CASSRPRDRASYEQYF. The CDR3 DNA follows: TGTGCCAGCAGTCGCCCCCGGGACAGGGCCTCCTACGAGCAGTACTTC.

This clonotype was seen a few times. The CDR3 DNA reads as TGTGCCAGCAGTTACTCGTCGACAGGGCCCACTGAAGCTTTCTTT. It yields the protein CASSYSSTGPTEAFF. The chain recombines TRBV6-6 with TRBJ1-1; TRBD1 matches 7 bases. V shed 0 bases, J shed 4 bases, and the junction held 5 bases outside the gene matches. The CDR3 totals 15 residues. Germline V CDR1 and CDR2: MNHNY, SVGAGI (reference sequence).

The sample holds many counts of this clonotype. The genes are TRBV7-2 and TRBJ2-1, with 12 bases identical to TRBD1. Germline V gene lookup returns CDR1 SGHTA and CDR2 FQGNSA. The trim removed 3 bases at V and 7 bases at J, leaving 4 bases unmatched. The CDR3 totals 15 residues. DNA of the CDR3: TGTGCCAGCAGCTTGGGACAGGGGGCGCGGAATGAGCAGTTCTTC. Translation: CASSLGQGARNEQFF.

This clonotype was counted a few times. CDR3: CATSDTTETQYF. CDR3 in DNA: TGTGCCACCAGTGACACAACAGAGACCCAGTACTTC. The J gene is TRBJ2-5, the V gene TRBV24-1; the D is unclear. Trimming removed 4 bases at V and 4 bases at J, with 6 bases between. This CDR3 spans 12 amino acids. Germline CDR1 KGHDR, CDR2 SFDVKD.

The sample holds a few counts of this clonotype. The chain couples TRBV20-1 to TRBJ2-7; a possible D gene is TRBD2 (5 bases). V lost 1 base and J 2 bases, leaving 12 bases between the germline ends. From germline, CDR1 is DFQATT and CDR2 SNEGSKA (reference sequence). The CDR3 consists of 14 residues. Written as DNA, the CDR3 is TGCAGTGCTAGAGCGGGGTCGTCAGCCTACGAGCAGTACTTC. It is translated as CSARAGSSAYEQYF.

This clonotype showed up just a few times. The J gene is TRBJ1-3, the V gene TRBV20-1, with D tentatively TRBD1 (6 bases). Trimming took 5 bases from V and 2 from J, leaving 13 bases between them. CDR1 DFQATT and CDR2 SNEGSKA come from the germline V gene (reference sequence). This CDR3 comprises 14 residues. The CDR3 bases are TGCAGTGCTCCCACAGGGATCACTGGAAACACCATATATTTT. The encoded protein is CSAPTGITGNTIYF.

CDR3 nucleotides: TGTGCCAGCAGGCCTAGCGGAGCCACCGGGGAGCTGTTTTTT. Residues: CASRPSGATGELFF. This chain uses TRBV14 with TRBJ2-2, with 7 nucleotides matching TRBD2. Germline V gives CDR1 SGHDN, CDR2 FVKESK. This CDR3 contains 14 residues. V lost 6 bases, J lost 4 bases, and 5 bases stayed unmatched. Drawing the rest from reference TRBV14 and TRBJ2-2, the complete variable domain is EAGVTQFPSHSVIEKGQTVTLRCDPISGHDNLYWYRRVMGKEIKFLLHFVKESKQDESGMPNNRFLAERTGGTYSTLKVQPAELEDSGVYFCASRPSGATGELFFGEGSRLTVL.